The rows below give T cell receptor beta chains drawn from one sample of a study of vaccination effects on CD4 cells after COVID-19. What these receptors recognize is not known. The protocol was immunoSEQ multiplex PCR, while the TCRdb copy is restricted to in-frame clones and leaves out a portion. The data show tens of thousands of clones, around 73% seen once. Sample: CD4+ T cells from PBMCs cultured with HCoV-OC43 spike peptides, taken before COVID-19 vaccination. The receptors originated from a human donor who received a COVID-19 vaccine. CDR3s include the opening cysteine and the closing phenylalanine or tryptophan. The D gene is left open where the match is weak. Clone size is not always given. Where it is, it says once, few, many or a class for expanded clones.

abundance	d_gene	v_gene	j_gene	CDR3nt	CDR3aa
-	-	TRBV11-3	TRBJ2-3	TGTGCCAGCAGCTTAGGGAGGGCCGGGGGCACAGATACGCAGTATTTT	CASSLGRAGGTDTQYF
-	-	TRBV5-1	TRBJ2-2	TGCGCCAGCAGGGACCCCGGGACAAGGTTCGATGGTCTGTTTTTT	CASRDPGTRFDGLFF
-	TRBD1	TRBV25-1	TRBJ1-3	TGTGCCAGCAGTGAACCAGGGGGCTTGGGAAACACCATATATTTT	CASSEPGGLGNTIYF
-	TRBD2	TRBV7-9	TRBJ2-3	TGTGCCAGCAGCTTACGAGCGGGACTCACAGATACGCAGTATTTT	CASSLRAGLTDTQYF
once	TRBD2	TRBV10-3	TRBJ2-3	TGTGCCATCAGTGACCAGGCCCAAGCGGGAGTGGGAGATACGCAGTATTTT	CAISDQAQAGVGDTQYF
-	-	TRBV15	TRBJ2-3	TGTGCCACCAGCTCTCGACAGGCAGGGGTCGCAGATACGCAGTATTTT	CATSSRQAGVADTQYF
-	TRBD2	TRBV6-6	TRBJ2-3	TGTGCCAGCAGCCGCGGGAGGGCGGTCGCAGATACGCAGTATTTT	CASSRGRAVADTQYF
few	-	TRBV27	TRBJ2-7	TGTGCCAGCAGAATAGGGGGACGGACCCTAATCAACGAGCAGTACTTC	CASRIGGRTLINEQYF
-	TRBD2	TRBV20-1	TRBJ2-3	TGCAGTGCTAGTTACGGGGGGGCAGGAGATACGCAGTATTTT	CSASYGGAGDTQYF
-	-	TRBV6-2/TRBV6-3	TRBJ1-5	TGTGCCAGCAGCCGCGCAACCTCAGGGTATAGCAATCAGCCCCAGCATTTT	CASSRATSGYSNQPQHF
-	-	TRBV18	TRBJ2-5	TGTGCCAGCTCACGGGCGGCCAAAGGGAATCAAGAGACCCAGTACTTC	CASSRAAKGNQETQYF
few	-	TRBV3-1/TRBV3-2	TRBJ1-1	TGTGCCAGCAGCCAAGATAACTTGGGCACTGAAGCTTTCTTT	CASSQDNLGTEAFF
once	-	TRBV7-2	TRBJ1-1	TGTGCCAGCAGCTTAGACCCCCGGGGGGCGCGGGGAGCTTTCTTT	CASSLDPRGARGAFF
-	-	TRBV6-1	TRBJ1-2	TGTGCCAGCAGTGAACGAGGCAGTGTAATGGGTTTGACCTTC	CASSERGSVMGLTF
-	TRBD1	TRBV10-3	TRBJ1-5	TGTGCCACGCAGGACAGGGGTAATCAGCCCCAGCATTTT	CATQDRGNQPQHF
-	TRBD2	TRBV4-1	TRBJ2-1	TGCGCCAGCAGCCAAGATTGGAGCGGGAACAATGAGCAGTTCTTC	CASSQDWSGNNEQFF
-	-	TRBV6-5	TRBJ1-1	TGTGCCAGCAGGACTGGACAGACTGAAGCTTTCTTT	CASRTGQTEAFF
-	-	TRBV6-2/TRBV6-3	TRBJ1-5	TGTGCCAGCAGTTCCCGGAGTAGCAATCAGCCCCAGCATTTT	CASSSRSSNQPQHF
few	-	TRBV28	TRBJ1-3	TGTGCCAGCAGTTTGGGGTTCTCTGGAAACACCATATATTTT	CASSLGFSGNTIYF
-	-	TRBV15	TRBJ1-2	TGTGCCACCAGCACCGTGGGGACCTATGGCTACACCTTC	CATSTVGTYGYTF
-	-	TRBV30	TRBJ1-6	TGTGCCTGGAGTGAAGGGTTATCACCCCTCCACTTT	CAWSEGLSPLHF
-	TRBD1	TRBV6-5	TRBJ2-7	TGTGCCAGCAGGATGACAGGGGGCCGACGGGAACAGTACTTC	CASRMTGGRREQYF